This TCR beta chain was captured in a study of T cells in lung cancer brain metastases. Study-wide context: Between primary and metastasis resection, about 90% of the 20 patients were untreated. Median interval between primary and brain metastasis samples was approximately 45 weeks. Study-wide results and limits: Most clones were lesion-specific, with limited overlap between paired lesions (mean Morisita index approximately 0.24). Unique productive clones were significantly fewer in brain metastases: median roughly 1,400 versus 4,700.

Produced via immunoSEQ multiplex PCR; TCRdb's table is partial and in-frame only. The data contain several thousand clones, about 84% of them singletons. Regarding this clone: Its antigen is undetermined.

Deletions cut 5 bases from V and 7 bases from J, with 21 bases between. CDR1 and CDR2 from the germline V gene are SGHTA and FQGNSA. The CDR3 sequence is 15 residues long. The specimen sequenced was tumor tissue from a brain metastasis. The sequence was obtained from a woman aged 50 to 65 with non-small cell lung cancer that had spread to the brain. The chain carries TRBV7-2 and TRBJ2-7; maybe TRBD2 (6 bases). CDR3 amino acids: CASSPSGTPATEQYF. The CDR3 coding sequence is TGTGCCAGCAGCCCTTCCGGGACTCCTGCTACGGAGCAGTACTTC.